The next 20 T cell receptor beta chains were all read from a single sample in a study of identical twins. TCRdb used MiXCR to reprocess the 5' RACE reads, holding one entry per CDR3 protein. The sample lists over 550,000 distinct CDR3 sequences; under 8.5% were seen once. This sample also appeared in a second study, on yellow fever vaccine responses in identical twins.

Sequences were obtained from PBMCs. These receptors were obtained from a woman aged 18 to 35 in good health.

The genes are TRBV6-1 and TRBJ2-1, with D maybe TRBD2 (5 bases). This CDR3 region has 16 residues. The germline CDR1 and CDR2 sequences are MNHNS and SASEGT. V was trimmed by 7 bases and J by 6 bases, leaving 22 bases between them. Here the CDR3 DNA reads TGTGCCAGCAACAGAAATCGGCTGGGAGCAGGCAATGAGCAGTTCTTC. It specifies CASNRNRLGAGNEQFF.

The sample holds a few counts of this clonotype. This chain links TRBV7-9 with TRBJ2-7; D perhaps matches TRBD1 (5 bases). The V end was cut by 5 bases, the J end by 7 bases, with 18 bases between. Germline CDR1 is SEHNR and CDR2 is FQNEAQ (reference sequence). This CDR3 is 14 amino acids long. The CDR3 loop is CASSLWGESGEQYV. Here the CDR3 DNA reads TGTGCCAGCAGCCTATGGGGCGAGAGTGGTGAGCAGTACGTC.

V usage is TRBV14 and J usage is TRBJ2-7; D gene unclear. The ends were cut back, 6 bases at V and 6 bases at J, with 3 bases in the middle. The germline V gene has CDR1 SGHDN and CDR2 FVKESK. The CDR3 runs 9 residues. This chain's CDR3 is CASRAEQYV. The DNA of the CDR3 is TGTGCCAGCAGGGCCGAGCAGTACGTC.

This clonotype showed up many times. The genes are TRBV4-1 and TRBJ2-7; TRBD2 matches 7 bases. Germline values: CDR1 MGHRA, CDR2 YSYEKL. CDR3 size: 16 residues. V shed 1 base, J shed 7 bases, and the junction held 13 bases outside the gene matches. The CDR3 DNA is TGCGCCAGCAGCCAAGTGTTCAGGACGGGGGAGGGGGAGCAGTACGTC. Protein: CASSQVFRTGEGEQYV.

The chain combines TRBV6-2 or TRBV6-3 with TRBJ2-1; D gene ambiguous. Between the trimmed V and J ends, which lost 6 bases and 1 base, there was a span of 13 bases. This CDR3 has 15 amino acids. Germline values: CDR1 MNHEY, CDR2 SVGEGT. CDR3 loop: CASSAETWSYNEQFF. DNA of the CDR3: TGTGCCAGCAGCGCGGAGACATGGTCCTACAATGAGCAGTTCTTC.

There are a few counts of this clonotype. The rearrangement uses TRBV6-1 and TRBJ1-1; D is perhaps TRBD1 (6 bases). The germline gives CDR1 MNHNS, CDR2 SASEGT. The CDR3 consists of 14 residues. V was trimmed by 6 bases and J by 2 bases, leaving 13 bases between them. Written as DNA, the CDR3 is TGTGCCAGCAGCGGACAGATGAGAAACACTGAAGCTTTCTTT. Translated: CASSGQMRNTEAFF.

The chain joins TRBV10-2 to TRBJ2-7; D may be TRBD1 (5 bases). Germline assignment: CDR1 WSHSY and CDR2 SAAADI. The ends were cut back, 0 bases at V and 6 bases at J, with 15 bases in the middle. The CDR3 length is 15 residues. The CDR3 region is CASSESAGWGTEQYV. CDR3 DNA sequence: TGCGCCAGCAGTGAGTCGGCAGGGTGGGGTACCGAGCAGTACGTC.

This sequence joins TRBV7-9 and TRBJ2-5; 7 nucleotides agree with TRBD2. The junction had 9 bases not matched to a gene; V was cut back by 4 bases and J by 1 base. Germline V gene data show CDR1 as SEHNR and CDR2 as FQNEAQ (reference sequence). The CDR3 length is 16 residues. CDR3 sequence (DNA): TGTGCCAGCAGCTCAGTAAGCGGGACTACCCAAGAGACCCAGTACTTC. This translates into CASSSVSGTTQETQYF.

This clonotype has only a few counts. This chain connects TRBV6-4 to TRBJ2-1; 9 nucleotides align to TRBD2. V shed 0 bases, J shed 6 bases, and the junction held 9 bases outside the gene matches. Looked up from germline, CDR1 is MRHNA and CDR2 is SNTAGT. The CDR3 is 17 residues long. In nucleotides, the CDR3 is TGTGCCAGCAGTGACTCTGGGGCGGGAGGGCCGATCAATGAGCAGTTCTTC. It specifies CASSDSGAGGPINEQFF.

V is TRBV20-1 and J is TRBJ2-2, with D possibly called TRBD1 or TRBD2 (5 bases each). V gave up 7 bases and J gave up 6 bases, with 12 bases separating them. Germline loops: CDR1 DFQATT, CDR2 SNEGSKA (reference sequence). This CDR3 is built from 12 residues. The CDR3 protein is CSVGQGAGELFF. The DNA for the CDR3 is TGCAGTGTTGGCCAGGGAGCCGGGGAGCTGTTTTTT.

This clonotype has at least ten counts. V gene TRBV12-3 or TRBV12-4 combines with J gene TRBJ2-3; a weak D match, TRBD2 (6 bases). The CDR3 has 15 amino acids. Trimming left V 5 bases short and J 2 bases short, with 14 bases between. CDR3 in DNA: TGTGCCAGCAGTGGTGGGACTTTACCCACAGATACGCAGTATTTT. It is translated as CASSGGTLPTDTQYF.

There are many counts of this clonotype. The rearrangement links TRBV20-1 to TRBJ2-2; D not resolved. There are 16 residues in the CDR3. Germline values: CDR1 DFQATT, CDR2 SNEGSKA (reference sequence). V lost 1 base and J lost 2, with 14 bases in between. CDR3 amino acids: CSARVSQTFNTGELFF. CDR3 nucleotide sequence: TGCAGTGCTAGAGTGTCCCAAACTTTCAACACCGGGGAGCTGTTTTTT.

Many counts were recorded for this clonotype. This chain uses TRBV27 with TRBJ1-1; D call uncertain. Trimming took off 3 bases at V and 1 base at J, with 9 bases between the two ends. Germline values: CDR1 MNHEY, CDR2 SMNVEV (reference sequence). The CDR3 contains 14 residues. The CDR3 region is CASSFAGWNTEAFF. The DNA for the CDR3 is TGTGCCAGCAGTTTTGCGGGGTGGAACACTGAAGCTTTCTTT.

This clonotype was counted a few times. The rearrangement links TRBV7-2 to TRBJ2-3, with 12 bases fitting TRBD2. Germline trimming cut 1 base from V and 0 bases from J; bases unmatched to any gene: 2. The CDR3 has 17 amino acids. Per germline, CDR1 SGHTA and CDR2 FQGNSA. CDR3 loop: CASSLVGTSGSTDTQYF. In DNA, the CDR3 is TGTGCCAGCAGCTTAGTAGGGACTAGCGGGAGCACAGATACGCAGTATTTT. Based on the CDR3 plus reference TRBV7-2 and TRBJ2-3, the full variable domain is GAGVSQSPSNKVTEKGKDVELRCDPISGHTALYWYRQSLGQGLEFLIYFQGNSAPDKSGLPSDRFSAERTGGSVSTLTIQRTQQEDSAVYLCASSLVGTSGSTDTQYFGPGTRLTVL.

The DNA for the CDR3 is TGTGCCATCAGTGAGTCGATGGCGGGAAGCGAGCAGTACTTC. Translating gives CAISESMAGSEQYF. This rearrangement joins TRBV10-3 to TRBJ2-7; D is possibly TRBD2 (6 bases). The CDR3 runs 14 residues. V lost 0 bases and J lost 6, with 12 bases in between. Germline CDR1 is ENHRY and CDR2 is SYGVKD.

This clonotype came up a few times. The V and J genes are TRBV5-1 and TRBJ2-3; the match to TRBD1 covers 9 bases. This CDR3 contains 15 residues. Germline V CDR1 and CDR2: SGHRS, YFSETQ. V lost 5 bases, J lost 8 bases, and 12 bases stayed unmatched. CDR3 residues: CASSFGGTGTATQYF. The CDR3 DNA reads as TGCGCCAGCAGTTTCGGCGGGACAGGGACGGCTACGCAGTATTTT. Together with reference TRBV5-1 and TRBJ2-3, the CDR3 gives the full variable domain: KAGVTQTPRYLIKTRGQQVTLSCSPISGHRSVSWYQQTPGQGLQFLFEYFSETQRNKGNFPGRFSGRQFSNSRSEMNVSTLELGDSALYLCASSFGGTGTATQYFGPGTRLTVL.

This clonotype was detected many times. The chain uses TRBV20-1 and TRBJ2-1, with D possibly matching TRBD2 (6 bases). This CDR3 contains 13 residues. Looked up from germline, CDR1 is DFQATT and CDR2 is SNEGSKA (reference sequence). Trimming took 3 bases from V and 6 from J, leaving 12 bases between them. The CDR3 DNA reads TGCAGTGCTAGGGGACTTATTAGCAATGAGCAGTTCTTC. Amino acid sequence: CSARGLISNEQFF.

This clonotype occurred many times. This chain links TRBV5-1 with TRBJ1-4; the match to TRBD1 covers 8 bases. The V gene end was trimmed by 4 bases and the J gene end by 5 bases; junction bases not matched to a gene: 7. CDR3 length equals 15 residues. Germline V lookup: CDR1 SGHRS, CDR2 YFSETQ. CDR3 sequence: CASSEMTGANEKLFF. CDR3 DNA: TGCGCCAGCAGCGAGATGACAGGGGCGAATGAAAAACTGTTTTTT.

This clonotype was seen at least ten times. The chain has TRBV2 and TRBJ1-1, with D perhaps TRBD1 (5 bases). This CDR3 has 14 residues. Looked up from germline, CDR1 is SNHLY and CDR2 is FYNNEI. Between the trimmed V and J ends, which lost 7 bases and 2 bases, there was a span of 14 bases. In DNA form, the CDR3 reads TGTGCCAGCAATGGGGGGGGTAGAAACACTGAAGCTTTCTTT. This encodes CASNGGGRNTEAFF.

This clonotype was seen ten or more times. The J gene is TRBJ2-2, the V gene TRBV12-3 or TRBV12-4, with 7 positions matching TRBD2. CDR3 size: 15 residues. V shed 3 bases, J shed 4 bases, and the junction held 5 bases outside the gene matches. CDR3 region: CASSLRRESTGELFF. DNA of the CDR3: TGTGCCAGCAGTTTGCGGCGGGAGAGCACCGGGGAGCTGTTTTTT.